What follows is one T cell receptor beta chain and its context. Its antigen is not yet known. The sample holds no much larger clone one base away, and base qualities are not on file. The CDR3 regions of human TCRbeta chains were analyzed by immunosequencing. As for how the authors treated the data: Repertoire TCRs were matched against a reference library of SARS-CoV-2-specific TCRs generated with the MIRA antigen-specificity platform. Breadth meant the fraction of unique TCRs that were SARS-CoV-2-associated, whereas depth meant the fraction of total T cells that were SARS-CoV-2-associated. Each spike-specific TCR was assigned to its reactive spike region and to a CD4 or CD8 class using the MIRA data. Log10-transformed breadth and depth values were compared by one-way ANOVA with Sidak's multiple comparisons tests. TCRdb's version of the immuneACCESS table is confined to in-frame rearrangements and falls short of the full clone set. An unresolved V gene accounts for under half of the shortfall where checked; the remainder is of unknown origin. The DNA was the basis for D and trimming; V, J and clone size are from that table. In all, the sample holds some 150,000 clones, and approximately 92% of those were seen once. Together, the top ten hold under 4% of the sample.

The meaning of the sample's time point label: about 28 days (+/-7) after the second vaccine dose. AZD1222 recipients whose second dose came at about 4 weeks and those whose second dose came at about 12 weeks were combined into one group, since spike-specific TCR depth and breadth did not differ between the two schedules. The vaccinee samples were drawn from two UK trials, COV001 and COV002, one of which was a single-blind randomized controlled phase 2/3 trial testing AZD1222 (ChAdOx1 nCoV-19) in healthy adults. For TCRbeta chain sequencing, PBMC samples were collected from trial participants at day 0 and at day 28 after the second dose. The CDR3 covers 20 residues, taking in both the cysteine and the phenylalanine. Only the CDR3 portion is preserved as DNA: 60 bases, with reading frame beginning at the first base. Reading the germline V gene (reference sequence) gives CDR1 MNHEY and CDR2 SMNVEV. V loses 5 bases of germline sequence and J loses 0 bases, and the interval between the two ends is 26 bases.

The data were obtained in a study of T cell responses to AZD1222 COVID-19 vaccine (dated by TCRdb to the early 2020s). For the wider study: TCR sequencing was performed for some 250 trial participants, of whom around 200 were given two doses of AZD1222 and around 25 were given two doses of MenACWY control vaccine. Trial participants were enrolled by age into 18-55, 56-69 and 70-plus year subgroups, with approximately 150, 30 and 60 TCR-sequenced participants respectively.

Overall results and qualifications from the work: After two AZD1222 doses, both the breadth and the depth of spike-specific TCRs were significantly higher than at day 0 and than in MenACWY recipients. Reportedly, close to half of the unique spike-specific TCRs recognized epitopes lying outside the regions that are mutated in the B.1.351 and B.1.1.7 variants. Participants were mostly white British and included more females than males, and it was suggested by the authors that clonal diversity may have been underestimated. Because no day 14 peak-response samples were available, the repertoires could be characterized only after the peak T cell response. Conclusions about previously exposed vaccinees are limited, since just six AZD1222 recipients were seropositive for SARS-CoV-2 at baseline. CD4 TCRs associated with the vaccine covered the entire spike protein, and the dominant responses were in regions 160-218 and 743-854. The 56-69-year group was small, and its depth increase did not reach significance, likely because of low power.

The receptor was derived from an adult who received the AZD1222 COVID-19 vaccine. The specimen was peripheral blood, collected 28 days after the second AZD1222 dose. The V gene is TRBV27 and the J gene is TRBJ2-1; matching of 5 bases hints at TRBD1 as the D gene. Here the CDR3 is given as CASSPIFRVMTASSYNEQFF. The DNA sequence is as follows: TGTGCCAGCAGTCCGATTTTCAGAGTCATGACAGCGAGCTCCTACAATGAGCAGTTCTTC.